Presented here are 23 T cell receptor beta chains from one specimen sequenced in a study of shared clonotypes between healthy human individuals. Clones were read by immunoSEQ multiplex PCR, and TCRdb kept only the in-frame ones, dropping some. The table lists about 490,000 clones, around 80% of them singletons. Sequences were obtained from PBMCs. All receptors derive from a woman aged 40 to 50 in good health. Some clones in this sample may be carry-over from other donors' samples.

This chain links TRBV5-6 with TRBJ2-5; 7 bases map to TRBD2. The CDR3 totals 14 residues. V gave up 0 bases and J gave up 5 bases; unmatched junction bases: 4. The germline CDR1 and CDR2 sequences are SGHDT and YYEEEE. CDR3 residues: CASSLDRGGETQYF. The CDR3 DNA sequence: TGTGCCAGCAGCTTGGATAGGGGAGGGGAGACCCAGTACTTC. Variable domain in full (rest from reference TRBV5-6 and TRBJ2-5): DAGVTQSPTHLIKTRGQQVTLRCSPKSGHDTVSWYQQALGQGPQFIFQYYEEEERQRGNFPDRFSGHQFPNYSSELNVNALLLGDSALYLCASSLDRGGETQYFGPGTRLLVL.

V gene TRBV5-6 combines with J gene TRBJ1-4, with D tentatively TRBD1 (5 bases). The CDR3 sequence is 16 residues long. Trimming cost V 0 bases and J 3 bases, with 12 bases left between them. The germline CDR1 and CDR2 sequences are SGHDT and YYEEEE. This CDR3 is CASSLAGGGSNEKLFF. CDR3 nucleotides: TGTGCCAGCAGCTTGGCCGGCGGGGGTTCTAATGAAAAACTGTTTTTT.

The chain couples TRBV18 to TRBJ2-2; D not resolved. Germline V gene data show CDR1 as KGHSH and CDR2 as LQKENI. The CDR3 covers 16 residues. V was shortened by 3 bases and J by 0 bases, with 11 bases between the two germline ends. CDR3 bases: TGTGCCAGCTCACCCCGACAAAGTACGAACACCGGGGAGCTGTTTTTT. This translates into CASSPRQSTNTGELFF. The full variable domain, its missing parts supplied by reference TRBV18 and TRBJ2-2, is NAGVMQNPRHLVRRRGQEARLRCSPMKGHSHVYWYRQLPEEGLKFMVYLQKENIIDESGMPKERFSAEFPKEGPSILRIQQVVRGDSAAYFCASSPRQSTNTGELFFGEGSRLTVL.

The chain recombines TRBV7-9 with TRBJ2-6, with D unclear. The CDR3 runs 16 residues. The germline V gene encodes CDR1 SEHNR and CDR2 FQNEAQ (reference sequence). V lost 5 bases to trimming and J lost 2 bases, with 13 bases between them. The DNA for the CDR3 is TGTGCCAGCAGCCAGTCAGGTTGGGCTGGGGCCAACGTCCTGACTTTC. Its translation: CASSQSGWAGANVLTF.

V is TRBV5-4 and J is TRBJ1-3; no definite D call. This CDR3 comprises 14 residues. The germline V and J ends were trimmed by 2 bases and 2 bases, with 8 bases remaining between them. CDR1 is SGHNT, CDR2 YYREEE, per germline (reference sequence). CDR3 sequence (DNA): TGTGCCAGCAGCTTACAAGGAGCTGGAAACACCATATATTTT. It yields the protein CASSLQGAGNTIYF.

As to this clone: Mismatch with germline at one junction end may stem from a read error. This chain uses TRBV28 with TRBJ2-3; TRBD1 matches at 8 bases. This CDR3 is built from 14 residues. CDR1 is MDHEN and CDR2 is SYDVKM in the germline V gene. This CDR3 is CASRDRVLTDTQYF. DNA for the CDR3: TGTGCCAGCAGGGACAGGGTTTTAACAGACACGCAGTATTTT.

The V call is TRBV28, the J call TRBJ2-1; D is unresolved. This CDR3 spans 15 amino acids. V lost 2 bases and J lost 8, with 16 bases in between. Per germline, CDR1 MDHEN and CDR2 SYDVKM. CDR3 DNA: TGTGCCAGCAGTTTAATCCCCCATAAGCGTGATGAGCAGTTCTTC. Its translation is CASSLIPHKRDEQFF.

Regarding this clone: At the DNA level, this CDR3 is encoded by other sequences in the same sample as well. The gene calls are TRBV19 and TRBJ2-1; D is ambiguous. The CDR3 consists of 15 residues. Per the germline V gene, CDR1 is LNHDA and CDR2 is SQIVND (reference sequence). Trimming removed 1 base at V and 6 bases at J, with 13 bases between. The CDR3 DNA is TGTGCCAGTAGTATAGTTTTCGGGTCAGGCAATGAGCAGTTCTTC. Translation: CASSIVFGSGNEQFF.

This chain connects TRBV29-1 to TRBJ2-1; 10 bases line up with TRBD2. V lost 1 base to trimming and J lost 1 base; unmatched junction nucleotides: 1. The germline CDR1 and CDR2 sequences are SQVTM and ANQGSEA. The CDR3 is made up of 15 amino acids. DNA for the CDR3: TGCAGCGTTGAAGGGACTAGCGGTTCCTACAATGAGCAGTTCTTC. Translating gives CSVEGTSGSYNEQFF.

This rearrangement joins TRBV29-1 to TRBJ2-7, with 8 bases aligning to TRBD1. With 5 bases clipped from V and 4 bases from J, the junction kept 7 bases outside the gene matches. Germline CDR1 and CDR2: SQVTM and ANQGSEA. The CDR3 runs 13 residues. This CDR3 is CSVTPQGAYEQYF. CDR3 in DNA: TGCAGCGTTACCCCCCAGGGGGCGTACGAGCAGTACTTC.

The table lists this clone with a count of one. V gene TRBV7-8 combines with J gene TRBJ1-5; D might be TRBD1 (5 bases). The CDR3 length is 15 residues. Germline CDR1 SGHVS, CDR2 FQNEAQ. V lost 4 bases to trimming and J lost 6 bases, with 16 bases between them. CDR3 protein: CASSWGLGGFQPQHF. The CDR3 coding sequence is TGTGCCAGCAGCTGGGGATTGGGGGGTTTTCAGCCCCAGCATTTT.

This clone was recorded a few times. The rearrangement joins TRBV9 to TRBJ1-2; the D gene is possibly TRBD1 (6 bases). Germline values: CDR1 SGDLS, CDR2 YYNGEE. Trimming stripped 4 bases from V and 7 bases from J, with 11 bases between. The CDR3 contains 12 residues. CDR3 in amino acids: CASSLQGSGYTF. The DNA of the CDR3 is TGTGCCAGCAGCCTACAGGGATCTGGCTACACCTTC. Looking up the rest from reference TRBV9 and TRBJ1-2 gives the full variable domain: DSGVTQTPKHLITATGQRVTLRCSPRSGDLSVYWYQQSLDQGLQFLIQYYNGEERAKGNILERFSAQQFPDLHSELNLSSLELGDSALYFCASSLQGSGYTFGSGTRLTVV.

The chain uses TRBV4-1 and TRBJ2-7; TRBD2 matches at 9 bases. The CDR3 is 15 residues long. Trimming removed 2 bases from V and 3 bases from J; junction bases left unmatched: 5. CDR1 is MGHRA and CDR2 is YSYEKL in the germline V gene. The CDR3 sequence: CASSQRLAENYEQYF. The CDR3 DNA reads TGCGCCAGCAGCCAAAGACTAGCGGAGAACTACGAGCAGTACTTC.

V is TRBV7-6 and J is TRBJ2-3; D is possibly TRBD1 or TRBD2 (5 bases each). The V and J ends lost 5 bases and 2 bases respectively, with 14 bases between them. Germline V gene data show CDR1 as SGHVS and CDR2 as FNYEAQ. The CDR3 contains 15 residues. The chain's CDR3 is CASSPGAPPTDTQYF. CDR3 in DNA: TGTGCCAGCAGCCCCGGGGCCCCCCCCACAGATACGCAGTATTTT.

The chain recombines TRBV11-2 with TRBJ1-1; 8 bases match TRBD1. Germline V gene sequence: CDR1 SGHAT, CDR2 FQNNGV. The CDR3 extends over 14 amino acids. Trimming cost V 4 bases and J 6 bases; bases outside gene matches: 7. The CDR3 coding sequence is TGTGCCAGCAGCTCCCGGGACAGGCTCTCTGAAGCTTTCTTT. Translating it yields CASSSRDRLSEAFF.

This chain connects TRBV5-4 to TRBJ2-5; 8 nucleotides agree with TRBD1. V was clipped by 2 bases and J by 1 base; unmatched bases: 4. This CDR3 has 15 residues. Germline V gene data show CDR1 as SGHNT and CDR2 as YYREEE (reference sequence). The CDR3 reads CASSFGQGPQETQYF. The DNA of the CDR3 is TGTGCCAGCAGCTTTGGACAGGGACCCCAAGAGACCCAGTACTTC. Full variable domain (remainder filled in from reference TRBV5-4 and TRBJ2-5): ETGVTQSPTHLIKTRGQQVTLRCSSQSGHNTVSWYQQALGQGPQFIFQYYREEENGRGNFPPRFSGLQFPNYSSELNVNALELDDSALYLCASSFGQGPQETQYFGPGTRLLVL.

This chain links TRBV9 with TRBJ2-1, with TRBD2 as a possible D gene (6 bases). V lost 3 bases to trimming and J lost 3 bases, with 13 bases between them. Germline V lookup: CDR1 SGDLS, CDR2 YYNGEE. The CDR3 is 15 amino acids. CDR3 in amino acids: CASSAGSPDYNEQFF. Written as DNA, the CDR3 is TGTGCCAGCAGCGCCGGGAGCCCAGACTACAATGAGCAGTTCTTC.

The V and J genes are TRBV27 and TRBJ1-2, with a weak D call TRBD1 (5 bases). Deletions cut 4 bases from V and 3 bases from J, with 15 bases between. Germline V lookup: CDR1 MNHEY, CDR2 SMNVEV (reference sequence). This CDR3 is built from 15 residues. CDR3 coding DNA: TGTGCCAGCAGTTCGGGCAGGGCCTGGGACTATGGCTACACCTTC. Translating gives CASSSGRAWDYGYTF.

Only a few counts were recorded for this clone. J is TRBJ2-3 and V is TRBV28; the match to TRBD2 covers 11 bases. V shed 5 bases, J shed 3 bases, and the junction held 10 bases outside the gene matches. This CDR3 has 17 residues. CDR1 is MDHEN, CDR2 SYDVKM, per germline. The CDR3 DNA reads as TGTGCCAGCAGTATACCTTCACTAGCGGGAGCGACAGATACGCAGTATTTT. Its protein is CASSIPSLAGATDTQYF.

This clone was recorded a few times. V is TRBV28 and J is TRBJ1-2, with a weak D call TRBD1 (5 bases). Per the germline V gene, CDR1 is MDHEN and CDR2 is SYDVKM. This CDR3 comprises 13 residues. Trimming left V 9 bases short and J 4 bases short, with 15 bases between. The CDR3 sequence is CASHQGLFYGYTF. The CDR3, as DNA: TGTGCCAGTCACCAGGGCCTGTTCTATGGCTACACCTTC.

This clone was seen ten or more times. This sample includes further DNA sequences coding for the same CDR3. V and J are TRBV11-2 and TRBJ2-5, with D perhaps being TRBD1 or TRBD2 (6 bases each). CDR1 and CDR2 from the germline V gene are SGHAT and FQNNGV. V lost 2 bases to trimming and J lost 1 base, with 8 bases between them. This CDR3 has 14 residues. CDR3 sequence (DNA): TGTGCCAGCAGCTTAAGGGGGGTCCAAGAGACCCAGTACTTC. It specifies CASSLRGVQETQYF.

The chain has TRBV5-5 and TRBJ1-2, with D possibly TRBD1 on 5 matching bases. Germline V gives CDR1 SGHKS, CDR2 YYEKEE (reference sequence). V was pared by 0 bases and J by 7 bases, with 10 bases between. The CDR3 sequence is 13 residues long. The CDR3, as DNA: TGTGCCAGCAGCTTGGACAGGTTTAGTGGCTACACCTTC. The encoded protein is CASSLDRFSGYTF.

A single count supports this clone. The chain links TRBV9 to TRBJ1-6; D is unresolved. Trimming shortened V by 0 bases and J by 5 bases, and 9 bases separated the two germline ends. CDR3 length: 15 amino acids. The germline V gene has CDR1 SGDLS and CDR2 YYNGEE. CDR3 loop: CASSVGRLDNSPLHF. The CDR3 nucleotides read TGTGCCAGCAGCGTAGGTCGGTTGGATAATTCACCCCTCCACTTT.